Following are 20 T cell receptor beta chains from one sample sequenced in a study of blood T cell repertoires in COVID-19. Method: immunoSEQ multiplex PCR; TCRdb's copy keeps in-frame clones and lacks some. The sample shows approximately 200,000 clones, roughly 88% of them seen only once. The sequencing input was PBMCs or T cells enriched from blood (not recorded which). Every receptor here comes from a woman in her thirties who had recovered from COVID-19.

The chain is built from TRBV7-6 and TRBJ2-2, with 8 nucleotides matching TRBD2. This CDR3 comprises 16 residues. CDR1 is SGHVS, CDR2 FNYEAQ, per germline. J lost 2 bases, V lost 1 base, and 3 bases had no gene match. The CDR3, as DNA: TGTGCCAGCAGCTTAGGCCTAGCGGGTAACACCGGGGAGCTGTTTTTT. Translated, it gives CASSLGLAGNTGELFF. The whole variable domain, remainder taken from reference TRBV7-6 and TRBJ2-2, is GAGVSQSPRYKVTKRGQDVALRCDPISGHVSLYWYRQALGQGPEFLTYFNYEAQQDKSGLPNDRFSAERPEGSISTLTIQRTEQRDSAMYRCASSLGLAGNTGELFFGEGSRLTVL.

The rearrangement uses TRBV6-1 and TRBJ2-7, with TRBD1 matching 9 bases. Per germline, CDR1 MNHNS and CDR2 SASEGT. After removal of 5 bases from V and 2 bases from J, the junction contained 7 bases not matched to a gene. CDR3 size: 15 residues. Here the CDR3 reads CASSTLQGAAYEQYF. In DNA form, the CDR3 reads TGTGCCAGCAGTACCCTACAGGGGGCTGCCTACGAGCAGTACTTC.

The CDR3, as DNA: TGTGCCAGCTGGGGGGTCAGGGACTACGAGCAGTACTTC. Translating it yields CASWGVRDYEQYF. The genes are TRBV2 and TRBJ2-7, with D possibly being TRBD2 (6 bases). Looked up from germline, CDR1 is SNHLY and CDR2 is FYNNEI. This CDR3 has 13 amino acids. Trimming removed 8 bases at V and 3 bases at J, with 14 bases between.

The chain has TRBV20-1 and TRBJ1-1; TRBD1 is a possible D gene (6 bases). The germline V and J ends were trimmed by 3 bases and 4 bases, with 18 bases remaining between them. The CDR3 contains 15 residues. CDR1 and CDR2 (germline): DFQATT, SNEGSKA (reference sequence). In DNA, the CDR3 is TGCAGTGCTAGTATTTCACAGGGCTGGGGCACTGAAGCTTTCTTT. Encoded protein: CSASISQGWGTEAFF.

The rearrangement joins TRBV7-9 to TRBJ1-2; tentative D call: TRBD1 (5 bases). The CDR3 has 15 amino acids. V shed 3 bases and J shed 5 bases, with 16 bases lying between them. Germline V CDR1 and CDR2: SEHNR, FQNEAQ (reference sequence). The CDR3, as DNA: TGTGCCAGCAGCTTTCTATCAGGGACTTCTTATGGCTACACCTTC. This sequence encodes CASSFLSGTSYGYTF.

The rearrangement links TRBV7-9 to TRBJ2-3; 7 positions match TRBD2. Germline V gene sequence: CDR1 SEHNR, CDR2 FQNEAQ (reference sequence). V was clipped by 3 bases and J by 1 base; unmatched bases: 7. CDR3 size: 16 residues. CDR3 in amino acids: CASSLGRATGTDTQYF. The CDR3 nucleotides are TGTGCCAGCAGCTTGGGGAGGGCCACGGGCACAGATACGCAGTATTTT.

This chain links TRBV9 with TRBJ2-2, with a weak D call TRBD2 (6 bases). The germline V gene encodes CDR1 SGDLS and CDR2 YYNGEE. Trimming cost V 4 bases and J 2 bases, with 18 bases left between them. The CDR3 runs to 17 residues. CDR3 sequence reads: CASSNSRRDINTGELFF. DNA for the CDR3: TGTGCCAGCAGCAACTCTAGGCGGGATATAAACACCGGGGAGCTGTTTTTT.

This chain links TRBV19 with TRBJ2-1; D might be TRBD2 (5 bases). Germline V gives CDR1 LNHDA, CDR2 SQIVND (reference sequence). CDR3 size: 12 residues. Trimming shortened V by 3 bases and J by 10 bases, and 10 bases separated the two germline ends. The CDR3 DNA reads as TGTGCCAGTAGTATTACTAGGTTGGAGCAGTTCTTC. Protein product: CASSITRLEQFF.

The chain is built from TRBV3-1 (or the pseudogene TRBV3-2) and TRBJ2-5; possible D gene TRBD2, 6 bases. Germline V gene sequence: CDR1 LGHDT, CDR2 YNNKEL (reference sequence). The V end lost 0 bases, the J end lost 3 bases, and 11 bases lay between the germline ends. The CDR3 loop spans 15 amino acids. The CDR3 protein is CASSQDVQREETQYF. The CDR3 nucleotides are TGTGCCAGCAGCCAAGATGTTCAGCGGGAAGAGACCCAGTACTTC.

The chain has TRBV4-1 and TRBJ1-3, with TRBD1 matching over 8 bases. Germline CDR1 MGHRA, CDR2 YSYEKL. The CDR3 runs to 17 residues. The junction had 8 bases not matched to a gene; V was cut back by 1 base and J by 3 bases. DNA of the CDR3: TGCGCCAGCAGCCAAGGAGGGGCAGGGGGCTATGGAAACACCATATATTTT. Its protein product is CASSQGGAGGYGNTIYF.

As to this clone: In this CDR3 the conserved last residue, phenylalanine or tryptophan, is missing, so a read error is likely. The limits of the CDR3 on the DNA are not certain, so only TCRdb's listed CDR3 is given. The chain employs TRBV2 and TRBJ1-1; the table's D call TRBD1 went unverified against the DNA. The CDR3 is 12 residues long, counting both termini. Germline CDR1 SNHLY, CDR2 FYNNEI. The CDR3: CASSRQGTTLNS.

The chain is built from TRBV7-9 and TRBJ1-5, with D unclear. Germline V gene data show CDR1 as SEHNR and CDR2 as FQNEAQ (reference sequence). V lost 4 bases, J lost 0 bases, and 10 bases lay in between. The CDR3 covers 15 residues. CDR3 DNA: TGTGCCAGCAGCTCGCGTTCCATTAGCAATCAGCCCCAGCATTTT. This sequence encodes CASSSRSISNQPQHF.

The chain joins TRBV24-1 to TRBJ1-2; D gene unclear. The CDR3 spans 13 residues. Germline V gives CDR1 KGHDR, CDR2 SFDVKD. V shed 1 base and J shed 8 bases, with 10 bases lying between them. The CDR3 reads CATSDFERSGYTF. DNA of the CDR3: TGTGCCACCAGTGATTTTGAGCGATCCGGCTACACCTTC.

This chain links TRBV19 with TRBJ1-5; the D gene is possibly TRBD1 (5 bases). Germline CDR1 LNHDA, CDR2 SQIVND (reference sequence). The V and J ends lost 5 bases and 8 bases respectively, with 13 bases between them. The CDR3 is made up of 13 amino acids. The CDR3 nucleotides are TGTGCCAGTAGTCTGGAATGGGGCAAGCCCCAGCATTTT. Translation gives CASSLEWGKPQHF.

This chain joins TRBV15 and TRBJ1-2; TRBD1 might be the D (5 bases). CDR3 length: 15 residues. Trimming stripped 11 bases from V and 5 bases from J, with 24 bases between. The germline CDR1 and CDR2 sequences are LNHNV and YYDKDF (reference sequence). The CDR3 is CASRPDNFGLYGYTF. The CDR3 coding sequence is TGTGCCTCACGCCCGGACAATTTTGGCCTGTATGGCTACACCTTC.

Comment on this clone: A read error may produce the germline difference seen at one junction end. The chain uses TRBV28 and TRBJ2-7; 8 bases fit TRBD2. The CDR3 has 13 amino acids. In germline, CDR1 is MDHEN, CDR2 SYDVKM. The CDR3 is CASSSGSSHEQYF. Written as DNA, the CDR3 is TGTGCCAGCAGCAGCGGGAGCTCCCACGAGCAGTACTTC.

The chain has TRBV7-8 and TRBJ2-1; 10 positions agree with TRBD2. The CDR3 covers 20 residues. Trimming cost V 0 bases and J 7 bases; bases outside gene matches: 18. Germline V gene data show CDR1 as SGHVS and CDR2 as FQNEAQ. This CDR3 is CASSLARLAGAGNMENEQFF. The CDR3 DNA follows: TGTGCCAGCAGCTTAGCGAGGCTAGCGGGAGCCGGCAACATGGAAAATGAGCAGTTCTTC.

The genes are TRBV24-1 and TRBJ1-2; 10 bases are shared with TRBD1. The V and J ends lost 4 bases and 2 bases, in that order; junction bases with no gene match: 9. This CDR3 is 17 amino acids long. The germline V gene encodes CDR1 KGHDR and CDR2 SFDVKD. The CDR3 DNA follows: TGTGCCACCAGTGACCCCGGGACAGGGGACCGAAACTATGGCTACACCTTC. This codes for CATSDPGTGDRNYGYTF.

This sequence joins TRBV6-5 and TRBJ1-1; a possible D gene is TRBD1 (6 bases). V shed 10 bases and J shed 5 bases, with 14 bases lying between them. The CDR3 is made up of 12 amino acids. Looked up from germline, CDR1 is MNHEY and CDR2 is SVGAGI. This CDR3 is CATHTGTTEAFF. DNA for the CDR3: TGTGCCACACACACAGGGACGACTGAAGCTTTCTTT.

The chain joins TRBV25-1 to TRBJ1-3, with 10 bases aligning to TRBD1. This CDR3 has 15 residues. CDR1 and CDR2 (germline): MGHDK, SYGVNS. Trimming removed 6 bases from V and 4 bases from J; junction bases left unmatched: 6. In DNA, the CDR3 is TGTGCCAGCAGGGCGCCGGGACAGGGGGGAAACACCATATATTTT. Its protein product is CASRAPGQGGNTIYF.